This is a list of T cell receptor beta chains from one sample in a study of blood T cell repertoires in COVID-19. The data were produced by immunoSEQ multiplex PCR, yet TCRdb's version contains in-frame clones alone and is incomplete. The sample holds about 56,000 clones, roughly nine tenths seen once. The sample comprised peripheral blood. These receptors were obtained from a woman in her sixties with COVID-19, enrolled during active disease. CDR3s include the opening cysteine and the closing phenylalanine or tryptophan. The order of the fields is CDR3 protein, J gene, V gene.

CASSFSSGEQYF TRBJ2-7 TRBV11-1
CASSLAAGSPLHF TRBJ1-6 TRBV11-3
CASSLAPKGAYEQYF TRBJ2-7 TRBV7-9
CAWSNRVEAFF TRBJ1-1 TRBV30
CASSLPTSGSPLHF TRBJ1-6 TRBV5-4
CASRSGQGNTGELFF TRBJ2-2 TRBV5-1
CASRDRDRHNNEQFF TRBJ2-1 TRBV2
CASSVGLASYNEQFF TRBJ2-1 TRBV9
CASSSRVPEQYF TRBJ2-7 TRBV7-9
CASSYSSFQYF TRBJ2-5 TRBV6-2/TRBV6-3
CASSLGYDRDYGYTF TRBJ1-2 TRBV28
CASSQDFGGGGYGYTF TRBJ1-2 TRBV4-3
CASSPLGGSYGYTF TRBJ1-2 TRBV6-5
CASSLGSAGGEETQYF TRBJ2-5 TRBV11-3
CASSLNTYEQYF TRBJ2-7 TRBV7-2
CTSSQERLEQYF TRBJ2-7 TRBV1
CASMGRQASNQPQHF TRBJ1-5 TRBV19
CASGLTGGRYEQYF TRBJ2-7 TRBV12-5
CASSPGQALSGSYGYTF TRBJ1-2 TRBV27
CASAADFGEQFF TRBJ2-1 TRBV4-3
CASSQAPLMPYNEQFF TRBJ2-1 TRBV4-3
CASSLWDRQNEKLFF TRBJ1-4 TRBV3-1/TRBV3-2
CASSWTVDYGYTF TRBJ1-2 TRBV12-3/TRBV12-4
CASSLAGQVAGELFF TRBJ2-2 TRBV5-1
CASSQGTGQREQYF TRBJ2-7 TRBV4-3
CAWSTGQGLEKLFF TRBJ1-4 TRBV30
CAWSVRGNQPQHF TRBJ1-5 TRBV30
CASSPTGATNTGELFF TRBJ2-2 TRBV7-9
CASSGAGEYNEQFF TRBJ2-1 TRBV4-3